This T cell receptor (beta chain) comes out of a study of cytomegalovirus exposure and HLA in healthy donors. Regarding the study as a whole: A missense DCLRE1C variant was associated with V- and J-gene trimming of TCR beta chains in a later analysis, and an independent cohort replicated the association. Only CMV serostatus was available as immune exposure information. A prior analysis recorded that most TCR beta V segments were productive about 87% or about 30% of the time.

The V segment lost 3 bases and the J segment 6 bases; nucleotides outside the gene matches: 5. This CDR3 contains 15 residues. Germline V gene data show CDR1 as MNHNY and CDR2 as SVGAGI (reference sequence). A remark on this clone: Antigen specificity is unknown.

It was with 60 Vbeta and 13 Jbeta primers that the PCR ran. Assay: immunoSEQ multiplex PCR; the TCRdb copy retains only in-frame clones and omits some. Among about 110,000 clones, approximately 70% were seen once, and the ten largest hold over 3.5%. The receptor was isolated from a man aged 25-40 years in good health and CMV-seropositive. Sequenced material: PBMCs. The rearrangement uses TRBV6-6 and TRBJ1-6; 7 bases fit TRBD1. The CDR3 is CASSYSQGSNSPLHF. In nucleotides, the CDR3 is TGTGCCAGCAGTTATTCACAGGGGAGTAATTCACCCCTCCACTTT.